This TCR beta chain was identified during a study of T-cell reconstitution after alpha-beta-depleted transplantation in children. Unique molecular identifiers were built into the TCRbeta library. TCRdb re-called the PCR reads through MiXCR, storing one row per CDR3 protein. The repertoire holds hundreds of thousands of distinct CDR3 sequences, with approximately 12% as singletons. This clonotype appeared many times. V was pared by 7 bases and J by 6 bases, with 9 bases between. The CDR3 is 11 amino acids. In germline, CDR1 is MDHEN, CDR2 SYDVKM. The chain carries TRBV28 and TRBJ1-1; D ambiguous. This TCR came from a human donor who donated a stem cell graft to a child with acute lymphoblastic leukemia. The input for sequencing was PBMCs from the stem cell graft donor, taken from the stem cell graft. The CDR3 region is CASKRSAEAFF. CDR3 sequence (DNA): TGTGCCAGCAAAAGATCAGCTGAAGCTTTCTTT.